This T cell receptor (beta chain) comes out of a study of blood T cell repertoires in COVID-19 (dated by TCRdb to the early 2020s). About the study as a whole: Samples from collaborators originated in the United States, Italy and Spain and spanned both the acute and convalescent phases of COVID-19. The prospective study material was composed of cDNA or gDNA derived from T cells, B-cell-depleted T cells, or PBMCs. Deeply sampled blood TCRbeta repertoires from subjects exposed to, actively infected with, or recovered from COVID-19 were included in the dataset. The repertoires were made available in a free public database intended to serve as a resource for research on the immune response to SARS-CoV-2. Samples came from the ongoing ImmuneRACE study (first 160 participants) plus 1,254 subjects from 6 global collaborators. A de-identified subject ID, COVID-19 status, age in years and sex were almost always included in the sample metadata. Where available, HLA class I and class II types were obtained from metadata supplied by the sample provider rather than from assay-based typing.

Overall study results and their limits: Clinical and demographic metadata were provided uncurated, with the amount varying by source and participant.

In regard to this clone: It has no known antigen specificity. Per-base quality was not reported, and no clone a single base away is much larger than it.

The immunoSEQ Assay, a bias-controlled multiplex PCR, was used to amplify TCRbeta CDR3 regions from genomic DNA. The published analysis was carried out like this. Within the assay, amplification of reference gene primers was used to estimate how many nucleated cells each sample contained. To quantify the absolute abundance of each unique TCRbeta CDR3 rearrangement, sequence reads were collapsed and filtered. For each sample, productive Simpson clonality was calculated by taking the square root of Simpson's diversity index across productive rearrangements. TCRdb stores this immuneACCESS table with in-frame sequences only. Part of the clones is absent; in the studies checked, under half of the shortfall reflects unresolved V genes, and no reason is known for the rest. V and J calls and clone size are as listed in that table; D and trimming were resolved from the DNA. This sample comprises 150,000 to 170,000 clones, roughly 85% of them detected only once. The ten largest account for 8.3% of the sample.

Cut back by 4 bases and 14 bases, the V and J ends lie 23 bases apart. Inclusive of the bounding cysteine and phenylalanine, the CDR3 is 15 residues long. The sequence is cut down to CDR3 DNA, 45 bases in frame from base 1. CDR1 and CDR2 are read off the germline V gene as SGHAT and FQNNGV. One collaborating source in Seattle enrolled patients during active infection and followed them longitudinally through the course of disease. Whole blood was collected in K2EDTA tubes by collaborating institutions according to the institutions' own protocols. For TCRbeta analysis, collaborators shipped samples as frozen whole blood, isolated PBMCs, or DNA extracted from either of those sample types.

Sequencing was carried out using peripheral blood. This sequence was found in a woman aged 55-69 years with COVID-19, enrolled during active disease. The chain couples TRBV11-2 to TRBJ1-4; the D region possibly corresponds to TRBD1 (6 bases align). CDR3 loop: CASSSDGDTRSSLFF. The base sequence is TGTGCCAGCAGCTCCGATGGGGACACCCGATCAAGCCTGTTTTTT.